These 25 T cell receptor beta chains share one sample of origin, sequenced in a study of T-cell reconstitution after alpha-beta-depleted transplantation in children (dated by TCRdb to the mid-2010s). To prepare the library, PCR was applied. Sequencing was performed on an Illumina HiSeq 2500. To normalize quantification of the TCRbeta repertoire, the TCR libraries were built with molecular barcoding that relied on unique molecular identifiers. TCRdb redid the processing of the public reads, applying fastp at Q25 and MiXCR, and retained in-frame beta chains. Rows merge per CDR3 protein into single entries with the most common DNA and genes. This sample gives 450,000 to 600,000 distinct CDR3 sequences in total; 30% to 35% of them show up just once. Clones ranked in the top ten supply about 2.3% of the sample. The source material was PBMCs from the stem cell graft donor, sampled from the stem cell graft. These receptors all come from a human donor who donated a stem cell graft to a child with aplastic anemia.

This clonotype showed up just a few times. The V call is TRBV6-5, the J call TRBJ1-1; the D gene is possibly TRBD1 (5 bases). The CDR3 extends over 11 amino acids. Trimming took off 6 bases at V and 8 bases at J, with 10 bases between the two ends. CDR1 and CDR2 from the germline V gene are MNHEY and SVGAGI. CDR3 amino acids: CASSQRQEAFF. The CDR3 DNA reads as TGTGCCAGCAGCCAAAGACAGGAAGCTTTCTTT.

The J gene is TRBJ1-4, the V gene TRBV11-2, with TRBD1 matching 9 bases. With V trimmed by 5 bases and J by 7 bases, 11 bases remained unmatched. The germline V gene encodes CDR1 SGHAT and CDR2 FQNNGV. This CDR3 contains 16 residues. CDR3 in amino acids: CASSSWTGVLGEKLFF. In nucleotides, the CDR3 is TGTGCCAGCAGCAGCTGGACAGGGGTTCTGGGTGAAAAACTGTTTTTT. Full variable domain (remainder filled in from reference TRBV11-2 and TRBJ1-4): EAGVAQSPRYKIIEKRQSVAFWCNPISGHATLYWYQQILGQGPKLLIQFQNNGVVDDSQLPKDRFSAERLKGVDSTLKIQPAKLEDSAVYLCASSSWTGVLGEKLFFGSGTQLSVL.

This clonotype was detected only a few times. This sequence joins TRBV7-3 and TRBJ2-1; 11 bases line up with TRBD2. CDR1 and CDR2 (germline): SGHTA, FQGTGA. The CDR3 contains 16 residues. With 1 base clipped from V and 4 bases from J, the junction kept 3 bases outside the gene matches. In nucleotides, the CDR3 is TGTGCCAGCAGCTTAATAGCGGGAGGGAGATACAATGAGCAGTTCTTC. Protein product: CASSLIAGGRYNEQFF.

The V and J genes are TRBV7-8 and TRBJ1-3, with no clear D. CDR1 SGHVS and CDR2 FQNEAQ come from the germline V gene. Trimming removed 6 bases at V and 4 bases at J, with 19 bases between. The CDR3 covers 16 residues. CDR3 in DNA: TGTGCCAGCAGGTCAGCCTCCAGCCAGTCAGGAAACACCATATATTTT. Translation: CASRSASSQSGNTIYF.

The V gene is TRBV27, the J gene TRBJ2-7; 15 nucleotides align to TRBD2. The CDR3 extends over 17 amino acids. After removal of 5 bases from V and 9 bases from J, the junction contained 14 bases not matched to a gene. The germline gives CDR1 MNHEY, CDR2 SMNVEV (reference sequence). The CDR3 region has the DNA TGTGCCAGCAGTCCCATGGGACTAGCGGGAGGCCCTAGTGGGCAGTACTTC. It translates to CASSPMGLAGGPSGQYF.

Only a few counts were recorded for this clonotype. The chain combines TRBV12-3 or TRBV12-4 with TRBJ1-1; D unresolved. V was trimmed by 1 base and J by 7 bases, leaving 4 bases between them. CDR3 length: 11 amino acids. The CDR3 DNA sequence: TGTGCCAGCAGTTTAGAGGTTGAAGCTTTCTTT. Its translation: CASSLEVEAFF.

J is TRBJ2-5 and V is TRBV5-1, with 7 bases aligning to TRBD1. The CDR3 totals 15 residues. Unmatched junction bases numbered 7, after V lost 3 bases and J lost 2 bases. CDR1 is SGHRS and CDR2 is YFSETQ in the germline V gene. CDR3 nucleotide sequence: TGCGCCAGCAGCTCGACAGGGCAGGTACAAGAGACCCAGTACTTC. Translated: CASSSTGQVQETQYF. The variable domain in full, with the rest retrieved from reference TRBV5-1 and TRBJ2-5, is KAGVTQTPRYLIKTRGQQVTLSCSPISGHRSVSWYQQTPGQGLQFLFEYFSETQRNKGNFPGRFSGRQFSNSRSEMNVSTLELGDSALYLCASSSTGQVQETQYFGPGTRLLVL.

This sequence joins TRBV20-1 and TRBJ1-2; TRBD1 matches 10 bases. Germline assignment: CDR1 DFQATT and CDR2 SNEGSKA (reference sequence). The V segment lost 4 bases and the J segment 8 bases; nucleotides outside the gene matches: 13. This CDR3 contains 15 residues. The CDR3 DNA follows: TGCAGTGCTACAAAACCGGGACAGGGGTCTATCGGCTACACCTTC. Protein sequence: CSATKPGQGSIGYTF.

This clonotype has more than one count but fewer than ten. This chain uses TRBV10-3 with TRBJ1-1; D unclear. Trimming removed 6 bases at V and 3 bases at J, with 11 bases between. Per the germline V gene, CDR1 is ENHRY and CDR2 is SYGVKD. This CDR3 is built from 13 residues. The CDR3 is CAIRSGRDTEAFF. CDR3 sequence (DNA): TGTGCCATCAGATCAGGTAGGGACACTGAAGCTTTCTTT.

V gene TRBV28 combines with J gene TRBJ1-2; 12 nucleotides line up with TRBD1. Losses at the gene ends were 6 bases for V and 2 bases for J; bases not matched to a gene: 7. CDR3 size: 16 residues. The germline V gene has CDR1 MDHEN and CDR2 SYDVKM. CDR3 sequence: CASRTGQGALNYGYTF. In DNA form, the CDR3 reads TGTGCCAGCAGAACGGGACAGGGGGCATTAAACTATGGCTACACCTTC.

This clonotype turned up a few times. The V call is TRBV28, the J call TRBJ2-3; no clear D gene. V lost 6 bases and J lost 0, with 10 bases in between. From germline, CDR1 is MDHEN and CDR2 SYDVKM. CDR3 length: 14 residues. The CDR3 region has the DNA TGTGCCAGCAGGGGGAAAGCTAGCACAGATACGCAGTATTTT. Translated, it gives CASRGKASTDTQYF.

In its sample, this clonotype was seen a few times. The chain employs TRBV5-5 and TRBJ1-5; 7 bases fit TRBD1. CDR1 is SGHKS and CDR2 is YYEKEE in the germline V gene (reference sequence). This CDR3 has 14 amino acids. Trimming at V came to 5 bases and at J to 7 bases, leaving 9 bases not matched to a gene. The CDR3 region is CASRPGGTGQPQHF. Here the CDR3 DNA reads TGTGCCAGCAGGCCAGGGGGAACGGGCCAGCCCCAGCATTTT.

The chain has TRBV30 and TRBJ1-5; D possibly corresponds to TRBD1 (6 bases). The germline V and J ends were trimmed by 2 bases and 2 bases, with 13 bases remaining between them. Germline V gene data show CDR1 as GTSNPN and CDR2 as SVGIG (reference sequence). The CDR3 has 15 residues. CDR3 DNA sequence: TGTGCCTGGAGTTCACAGGGAGGGGGCAATCAGCCCCAGCATTTT. It encodes CAWSSQGGGNQPQHF. The full variable domain, with the rest looked up from reference TRBV30 and TRBJ1-5, is SQTIHQWPATLVQPVGSPLSLECTVEGTSNPNLYWYRQAAGRGLQLLFYSVGIGQISSEVPQNLSASRPQDRQFILSSKKLLLSDSGFYLCAWSSQGGGNQPQHFGDGTRLSIL.

This clonotype was observed a few times. The rearrangement uses TRBV10-1 and TRBJ1-5, with D possibly TRBD1 on 5 matching bases. This CDR3 is built from 17 residues. CDR1 WNHNN and CDR2 SYGVQD come from the germline V gene (reference sequence). The ends were cut back, 2 bases at V and 1 base at J, with 15 bases in the middle. The CDR3: CASSEAKTEGSNQPQHF. The DNA for the CDR3 is TGCGCCAGCAGTGAGGCGAAGACAGAAGGGAGCAATCAGCCCCAGCATTTT.

This clonotype has only a few counts. The gene calls are TRBV28 and TRBJ2-7, with a tentative D call TRBD2 (6 bases). The CDR3 spans 12 residues. The V end lost 7 bases, the J end lost 7 bases, and 14 bases lay between the germline ends. Germline V gives CDR1 MDHEN, CDR2 SYDVKM. The CDR3 DNA is TGTGCCAGCACGGGAGCTCAAGGAGAGCAGTACTTC. This sequence encodes CASTGAQGEQYF.

This clonotype turned up a few times. V usage is TRBV9 and J usage is TRBJ1-4, with TRBD1 identical over 7 bases. V shed 1 base and J 5 bases; nucleotides not matched to a gene: 11. Germline CDR1 SGDLS, CDR2 YYNGEE. The CDR3 is 17 residues long. The CDR3 coding sequence is TGTGCCAGCAGCGTAAGACGAGAGGCCAGGGGGAATGAAAAACTGTTTTTT. Its translation: CASSVRREARGNEKLFF.

The chain couples TRBV24-1 to TRBJ2-7; 7 bases agree with TRBD1. The CDR3 is 14 residues long. V was clipped by 0 bases and J by 6 bases; unmatched bases: 4. Germline CDR1 reads KGHDR; CDR2 reads SFDVKD. CDR3 sequence reads: CATSDLDRAGEQYF. In nucleotides, the CDR3 is TGTGCCACCAGTGATTTGGACAGGGCCGGCGAGCAGTACTTC.

This chain joins TRBV4-3 and TRBJ2-5, with D possibly matching TRBD2 (5 bases). The V and J ends lost 0 bases and 5 bases respectively, with 10 bases between them. Germline CDR1 reads LGHNA; CDR2 reads YSLEER. The CDR3 spans 14 residues. For the CDR3, the DNA is TGCGCCAGCAGCCAAGATACGGAGGTGGAGACCCAGTACTTC. The encoded protein is CASSQDTEVETQYF.

The sample holds a few counts of this clonotype. The genes are TRBV18 and TRBJ2-1; the D gene is possibly TRBD2 (6 bases). The germline V gene has CDR1 KGHSH and CDR2 LQKENI. V was shortened by 6 bases and J by 4 bases, with 19 bases between the two germline ends. The CDR3 spans 16 residues. The CDR3 here is CASSRSVIAEYNEQFF. In nucleotides, the CDR3 is TGTGCCAGCTCGCGCTCAGTTATAGCGGAATACAATGAGCAGTTCTTC.

The chain recombines TRBV29-1 with TRBJ2-1, with TRBD2 identical over 7 bases. With 4 bases clipped from V and 6 bases from J, the junction kept 9 bases outside the gene matches. The length of the CDR3 is 14 residues. Per germline, CDR1 SQVTM and CDR2 ANQGSEA. The chain's CDR3 is CSVGGGLLPNEQFF. The DNA of the CDR3 is TGCAGCGTTGGCGGGGGACTCCTTCCCAATGAGCAGTTCTTC.

The chain links TRBV10-3 to TRBJ1-5; TRBD1 agrees at 8 bases. The CDR3 has 15 amino acids. The germline V gene encodes CDR1 ENHRY and CDR2 SYGVKD. Trimming at V came to 3 bases and at J to 2 bases, leaving 3 bases not matched to a gene. The DNA for the CDR3 is TGTGCCATCAGTGAAGGACAGGGCGGCAATCAGCCCCAGCATTTT. Its translation is CAISEGQGGNQPQHF.

A few counts support this clonotype. This chain connects TRBV20-1 to TRBJ1-6, with a possible D match to TRBD1 (6 bases). Germline values: CDR1 DFQATT, CDR2 SNEGSKA (reference sequence). This CDR3 region has 13 residues. Trimming shortened V by 0 bases and J by 8 bases, and 8 bases separated the two germline ends. The CDR3 DNA reads TGCAGTGCTAGAGAGACAGGTGATTCACCCCTCCACTTT. The encoded protein is CSARETGDSPLHF.

This clonotype has just a few counts. The chain carries TRBV28 and TRBJ2-4, with TRBD1 identical over 8 bases. Germline CDR1 is MDHEN and CDR2 is SYDVKM. The CDR3 totals 16 residues. V trimming: 6 bases; J trimming: 2 bases; junction bases outside the gene matches: 9. The CDR3 region is CASSYSYRGTKNIQYF. The DNA of the CDR3 is TGTGCCAGCAGCTACTCGTACAGGGGGACCAAAAACATTCAGTACTTC.

CDR3 nucleotide sequence: TGTGCCTGGAGTGGGGGACTAGCAGAGACCCAGTACTTC. It yields the protein CAWSGGLAETQYF. V and J are TRBV30 and TRBJ2-5, with 9 bases matching TRBD2. V lost 1 base, J lost 4 bases, and 1 base stayed unmatched. CDR3 length equals 13 residues. CDR1 and CDR2 (germline): GTSNPN, SVGIG (reference sequence).

CDR3 DNA: TGCAGTGCTAGAGATCGTAGGACGGCGAACACCGGGGAGCTGTTTTTT. Its protein product is CSARDRRTANTGELFF. The chain couples TRBV20-1 to TRBJ2-2; D ambiguous. Trimming pared 0 bases from V and 0 bases from J, leaving 11 bases between. The germline V gene has CDR1 DFQATT and CDR2 SNEGSKA (reference sequence). The CDR3 runs to 16 residues.